Listed here is a single T cell receptor beta chain. Assay used: immunoSEQ multiplex PCR; TCRdb lists only in-frame clones, some missing. This table has 700,000 or so clones, approximately 85% appearing once. The data were taken from a study of shared T cell receptors in the human thymus. The CDR3 sequence is 16 residues long. The V gene end was trimmed by 5 bases and the J gene end by 6 bases; junction bases not matched to a gene: 12. From germline, CDR1 is MNHNY and CDR2 SVGAGI (reference sequence). The sample was also linked to a second study, of human thymus T cells. That investigation notes: It was healthy Finnish infants having corrective surgery for congenital heart defects who were the donors. Corrective cardiac surgery supplied the resected thymus tissue. There appeared to be biased usage of V and J genes in thymic and blood repertoires. Related research found strongly overlapping thymic repertoires in unrelated individuals.

The sequencing input was thymocytes. This sequence joins TRBV6-6 and TRBJ2-1, with 8 nucleotides matching TRBD1. The clonotype comes from a girl less than two years old with a congenital heart defect. CDR3 coding DNA: TGTGCCAGCAGTGCACACTGGACAGGGACAGGCAATGAGCAGTTCTTC. This encodes CASSAHWTGTGNEQFF.